This paragraph covers one TCR beta chain sequence. No cognate antigen has been identified for it. No base qualities exist here, and no much larger clone lies one base off it. TCRbeta CDR3 regions were amplified from genomic DNA by means of the immunoSEQ Assay, a bias-controlled multiplex PCR. Concerning the study's data processing: Nucleated cell counts per sample were estimated from amplification of reference gene primers within the assay. Sequence reads were collapsed and filtered to measure the absolute abundance of every unique TCRbeta CDR3 rearrangement. For each sample, productive Simpson clonality was calculated as the square root of Simpson's diversity index across productive rearrangements. What TCRdb holds here is the immuneACCESS table cut down to in-frame rearrangements. Part of the clones is not present; checked against another copy, under half of the missing clones reflect an unresolved V gene, and the others are unexplained. The V and J calls and clone size were taken over from that table, and D and trimming were inferred from the DNA. The sample table contains 250,000 to 300,000 clones; only one count was recorded for about nine tenths of them. Roughly 2.1% of the sample is in the top ten clones.

Participants in the prospective study were enrolled through a virtual design, were aged roughly 18 to 100 years, and lived in roughly 24 United States geographic areas. Cohort assignment in the prospective study relied on participant-reported clinical history from a screening survey and a study questionnaire. In the prospective study, mobile phlebotomists collected whole blood, serum and a nasopharyngeal or oropharyngeal swab from each participant. Prospective study participants could optionally give additional blood draws and questionnaires over an approximately 2-month period. Prospective study blood samples were shipped either frozen or at room temperature before DNA extraction. The germline V gene sets CDR1 to SGHTA and CDR2 to FQGTGA. Inclusive of the bounding cysteine and phenylalanine, the CDR3 is 18 residues long. Of all the DNA, just the CDR3 is kept, 54 bases in frame from base 1. Compared with germline, V lacks 2 bases and J lacks 0 bases; bases without a gene match: 6.

The sample belongs to a study of blood T cell repertoires in COVID-19 (dated by TCRdb to between 2020 and 2021). Turning to the overall study: The collaborator samples originated in the United States, Italy and Spain and spanned the acute and convalescent phases of COVID-19. The material from the prospective study consisted of cDNA or gDNA derived from T cells, B-cell-depleted T cells, or PBMCs. Where available, HLA class I and class II types were taken from metadata supplied by the sample provider and were not determined by assay-based typing. Subjects who had been exposed to COVID-19, were actively infected with it, or had recovered from it provided the deeply sampled blood TCRbeta repertoires that made up the dataset. The sample metadata nearly always contained a de-identified subject ID, COVID-19 status, age in years and sex. The repertoires were released in a freely available public database meant as a resource for research on the immune response to SARS-CoV-2. Samples were obtained from the ongoing ImmuneRACE study (first 160 participants) and from 1,254 subjects provided by 6 global collaborators.

Points the paper makes about the study in general: How much clinical and demographic metadata was included differed by source and by participant, and the metadata was provided uncurated.

The chain is made from TRBV7-3 and TRBJ2-3, and 12 junction bases match TRBD2. The sequenced sample consisted of PBMCs or T cells enriched from blood (not recorded which). The clonotype originates from a woman in her thirties or forties with acute COVID-19. The CDR3 protein sequence reads: CASSLVGTSGSSTDTQYF. The DNA reads TGTGCCAGCAGCTTAGTGGGGACTAGCGGGTCTAGCACAGATACGCAGTATTTT.